This entry is about one TCR beta chain. The antigen remains undetermined. Germline V gene data show CDR1 as MNHNY and CDR2 as SVGAGI (reference sequence). V was shortened by 2 bases and J by 3 bases, with 7 bases between the two germline ends. There are 13 residues in the CDR3. Unique molecular identifiers were attached to individual cDNA molecules during library preparation. MiXCR, run by TCRdb on the RACE reads, gives a single entry per CDR3 protein. The data contain around 340,000 distinct CDR3 sequences, under 9% of them singletons. This sample stems from a study of human T cells and chemical hapten exposure. Broader study findings: Having alopecia, the donors may differ immunologically from healthy people.

Time point noted: patch test 1, 2 weeks after DPC sensitization. Treatment here: therapeutic diphenylcyclopropenone sensitization with weekly scalp DPC. The sequences come from whole blood, collected in connection with sensitization to the hapten diphenylcyclopropenone (DPC). This clonotype was obtained from a woman between 18 and 29 years old with alopecia areata. Some clones in this sample may be carry-over from other donors' samples. This chain connects TRBV6-6 to TRBJ1-1; D not resolved. The CDR3 nucleotides read TGTGCCAGCAGTTACAGGGTTTACACTGAAGCTTTCTTT. Its translation: CASSYRVYTEAFF.